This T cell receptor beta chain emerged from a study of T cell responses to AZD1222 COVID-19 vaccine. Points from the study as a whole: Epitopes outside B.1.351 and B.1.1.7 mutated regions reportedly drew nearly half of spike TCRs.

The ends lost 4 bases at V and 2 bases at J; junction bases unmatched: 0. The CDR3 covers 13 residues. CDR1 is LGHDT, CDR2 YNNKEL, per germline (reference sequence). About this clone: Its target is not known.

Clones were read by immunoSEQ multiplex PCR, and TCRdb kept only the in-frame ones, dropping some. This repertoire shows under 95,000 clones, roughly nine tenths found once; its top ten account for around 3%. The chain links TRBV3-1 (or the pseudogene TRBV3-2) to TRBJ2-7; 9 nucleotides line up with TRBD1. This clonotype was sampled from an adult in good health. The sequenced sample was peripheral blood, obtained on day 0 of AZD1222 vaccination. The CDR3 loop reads CASSRQGAYEQYF. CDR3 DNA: TGTGCCAGCAGCCGACAGGGGGCCTACGAGCAGTACTTC.